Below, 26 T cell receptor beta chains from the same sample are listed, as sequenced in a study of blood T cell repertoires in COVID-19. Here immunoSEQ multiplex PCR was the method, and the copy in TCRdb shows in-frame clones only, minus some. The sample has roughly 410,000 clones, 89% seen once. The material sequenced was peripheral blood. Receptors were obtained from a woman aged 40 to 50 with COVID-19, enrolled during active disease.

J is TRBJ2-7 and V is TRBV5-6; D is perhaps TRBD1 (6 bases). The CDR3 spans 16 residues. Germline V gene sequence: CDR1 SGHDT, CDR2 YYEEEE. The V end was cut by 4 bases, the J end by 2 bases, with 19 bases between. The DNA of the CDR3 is TGTGCCAGCAGCCGCGTCGGGACAAGTGATCCCTACGAGCAGTACTTC. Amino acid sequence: CASSRVGTSDPYEQYF. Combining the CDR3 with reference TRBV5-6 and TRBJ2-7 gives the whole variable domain DAGVTQSPTHLIKTRGQQVTLRCSPKSGHDTVSWYQQALGQGPQFIFQYYEEEERQRGNFPDRFSGHQFPNYSSELNVNALLLGDSALYLCASSRVGTSDPYEQYFGPGTRLTVT.

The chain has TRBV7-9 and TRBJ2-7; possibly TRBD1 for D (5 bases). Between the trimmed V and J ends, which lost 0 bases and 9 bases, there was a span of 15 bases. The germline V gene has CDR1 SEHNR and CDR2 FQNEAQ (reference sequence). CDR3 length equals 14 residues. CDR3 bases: TGTGCCAGCAGCTTAGCGAATGCCGTGCAGGGGCAGTACTTC. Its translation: CASSLANAVQGQYF.

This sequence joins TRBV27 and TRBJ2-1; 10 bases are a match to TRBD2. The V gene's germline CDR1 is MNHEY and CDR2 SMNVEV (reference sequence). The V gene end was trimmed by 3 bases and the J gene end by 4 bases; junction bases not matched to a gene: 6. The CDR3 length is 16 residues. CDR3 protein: CASSFLPSGSYNEQFF. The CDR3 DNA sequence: TGTGCCAGCAGTTTCTTACCTAGCGGGAGTTACAATGAGCAGTTCTTC.

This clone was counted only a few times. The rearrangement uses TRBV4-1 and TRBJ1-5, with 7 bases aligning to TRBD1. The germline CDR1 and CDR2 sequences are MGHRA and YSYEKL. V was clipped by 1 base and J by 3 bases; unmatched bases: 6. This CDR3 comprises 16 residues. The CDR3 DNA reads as TGCGCCAGCAGCCAAGCACCCAGGGGGGTCAATCAGCCCCAGCATTTT. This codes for CASSQAPRGVNQPQHF.

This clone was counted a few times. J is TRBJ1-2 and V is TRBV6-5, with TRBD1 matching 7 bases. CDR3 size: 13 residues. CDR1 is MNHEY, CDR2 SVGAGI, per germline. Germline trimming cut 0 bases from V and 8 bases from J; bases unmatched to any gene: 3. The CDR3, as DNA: TGTGCCAGCAGTTACTCGACAGGGCAGGGCTACACCTTC. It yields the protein CASSYSTGQGYTF.

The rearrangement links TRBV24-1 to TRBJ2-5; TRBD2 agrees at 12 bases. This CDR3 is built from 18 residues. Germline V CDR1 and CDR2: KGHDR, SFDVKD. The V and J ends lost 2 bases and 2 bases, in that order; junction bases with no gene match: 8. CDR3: CATSDSRLAGEGQETQYF. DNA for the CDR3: TGTGCCACCAGTGATTCGCGACTAGCGGGAGAGGGACAAGAGACCCAGTACTTC.

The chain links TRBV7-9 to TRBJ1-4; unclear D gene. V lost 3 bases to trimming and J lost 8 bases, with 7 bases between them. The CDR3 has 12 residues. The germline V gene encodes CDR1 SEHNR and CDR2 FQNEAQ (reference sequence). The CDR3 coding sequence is TGTGCCAGCAGCTTTTCACAGGAAAAACTGTTTTTT. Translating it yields CASSFSQEKLFF. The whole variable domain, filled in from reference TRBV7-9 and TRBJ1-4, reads DTGVSQNPRHKITKRGQNVTFRCDPISEHNRLYWYRQTLGQGPEFLTYFQNEAQLEKSRLLSDRFSAERPKGSFSTLEIQRTEQGDSAMYLCASSFSQEKLFFGSGTQLSVL.

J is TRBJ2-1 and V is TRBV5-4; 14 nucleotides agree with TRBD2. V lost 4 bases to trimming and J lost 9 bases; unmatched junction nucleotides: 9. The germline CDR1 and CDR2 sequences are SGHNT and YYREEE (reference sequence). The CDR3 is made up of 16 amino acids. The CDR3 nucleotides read TGTGCCAGCAGCCCTTCTGGACTAGCGGGAGGTAGTGAGCAGTTCTTC. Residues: CASSPSGLAGGSEQFF.

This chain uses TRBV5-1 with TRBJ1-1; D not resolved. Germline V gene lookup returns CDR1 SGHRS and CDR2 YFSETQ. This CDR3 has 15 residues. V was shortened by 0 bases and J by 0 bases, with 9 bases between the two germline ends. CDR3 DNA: TGCGCCAGCAGCTTGGGAGGAGGCGTGAACACTGAAGCTTTCTTT. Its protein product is CASSLGGGVNTEAFF. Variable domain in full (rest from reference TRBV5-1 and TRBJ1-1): KAGVTQTPRYLIKTRGQQVTLSCSPISGHRSVSWYQQTPGQGLQFLFEYFSETQRNKGNFPGRFSGRQFSNSRSEMNVSTLELGDSALYLCASSLGGGVNTEAFFGQGTRLTVV.

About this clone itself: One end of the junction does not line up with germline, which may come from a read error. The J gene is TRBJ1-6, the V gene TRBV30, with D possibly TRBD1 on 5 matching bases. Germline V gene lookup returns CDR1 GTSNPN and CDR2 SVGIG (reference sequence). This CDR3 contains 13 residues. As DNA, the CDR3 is TGTGCCCGGAGAGGGGCATATAATTCACCCCTCCACTTT. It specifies CARRGAYNSPLHF.

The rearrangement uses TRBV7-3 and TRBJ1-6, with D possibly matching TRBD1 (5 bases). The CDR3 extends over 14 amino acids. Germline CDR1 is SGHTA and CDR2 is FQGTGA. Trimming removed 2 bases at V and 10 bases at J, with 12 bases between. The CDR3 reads CASSLQGRGSPLHF. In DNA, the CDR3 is TGTGCCAGCAGCTTACAGGGAAGGGGATCACCCCTCCACTTT.

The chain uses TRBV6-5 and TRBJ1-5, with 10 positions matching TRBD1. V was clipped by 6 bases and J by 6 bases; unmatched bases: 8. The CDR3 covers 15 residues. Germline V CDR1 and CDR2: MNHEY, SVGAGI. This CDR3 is CASSAGTGDGQPQHF. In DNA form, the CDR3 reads TGTGCCAGCAGCGCCGGGACAGGGGACGGTCAGCCCCAGCATTTT.

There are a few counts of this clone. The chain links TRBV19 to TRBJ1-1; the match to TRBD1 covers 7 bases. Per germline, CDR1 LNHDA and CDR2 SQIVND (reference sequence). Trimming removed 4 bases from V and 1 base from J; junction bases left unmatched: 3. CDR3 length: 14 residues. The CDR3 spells CASSRQGGNTEAFF. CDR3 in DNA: TGTGCCAGTAGTAGACAGGGCGGGAACACTGAAGCTTTCTTT.

The chain's CDR3 is CASSFVRHPPGEQFF. Written as DNA, the CDR3 is TGTGCCAGCAGTTTTGTACGGCACCCGCCGGGGGAGCAGTTCTTC. The J gene is TRBJ2-1, the V gene TRBV28; maybe TRBD2 (5 bases). There are 15 residues in the CDR3. Trimming left V 3 bases short and J 10 bases short, with 19 bases between. CDR1 is MDHEN and CDR2 is SYDVKM in the germline V gene.

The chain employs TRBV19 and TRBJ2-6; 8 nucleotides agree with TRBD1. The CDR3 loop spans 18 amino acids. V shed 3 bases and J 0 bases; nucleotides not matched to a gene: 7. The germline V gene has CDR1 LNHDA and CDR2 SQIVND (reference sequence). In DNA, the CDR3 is TGTGCCAGTAGTATCCGGACAGGGAAGGGCTCTGGGGCCAACGTCCTGACTTTC. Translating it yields CASSIRTGKGSGANVLTF.

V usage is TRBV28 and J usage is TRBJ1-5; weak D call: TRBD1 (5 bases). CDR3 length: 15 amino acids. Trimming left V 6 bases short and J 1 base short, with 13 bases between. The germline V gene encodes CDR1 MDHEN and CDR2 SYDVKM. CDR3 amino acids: CASSNDWTSNQPQHF. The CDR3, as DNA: TGTGCCAGCAGCAACGATTGGACAAGCAATCAGCCCCAGCATTTT.

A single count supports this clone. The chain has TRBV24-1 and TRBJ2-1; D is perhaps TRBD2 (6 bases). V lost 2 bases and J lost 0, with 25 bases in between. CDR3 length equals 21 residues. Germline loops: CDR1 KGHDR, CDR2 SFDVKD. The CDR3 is CATSDSGAGQPYTLSYNEQFF. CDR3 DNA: TGTGCCACCAGTGATTCGGGAGCGGGCCAACCCTATACCCTCTCCTACAATGAGCAGTTCTTC.

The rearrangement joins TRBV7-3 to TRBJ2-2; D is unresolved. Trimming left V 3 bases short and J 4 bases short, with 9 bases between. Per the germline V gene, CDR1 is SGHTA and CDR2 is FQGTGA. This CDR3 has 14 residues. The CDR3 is CASSFRGLTGELFF. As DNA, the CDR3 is TGTGCCAGCAGCTTCCGTGGGCTCACCGGGGAGCTGTTTTTT.

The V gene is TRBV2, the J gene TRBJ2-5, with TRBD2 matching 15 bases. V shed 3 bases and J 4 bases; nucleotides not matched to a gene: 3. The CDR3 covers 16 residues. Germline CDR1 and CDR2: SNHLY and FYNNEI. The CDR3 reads CASSEGLAGGGETQYF. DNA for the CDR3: TGTGCCAGCAGTGAGGGACTAGCGGGGGGAGGAGAGACCCAGTACTTC. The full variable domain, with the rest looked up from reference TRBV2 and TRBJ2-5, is EPEVTQTPSHQVTQMGQEVILRCVPISNHLYFYWYRQILGQKVEFLVSFYNNEISEKSEIFDDQFSVERPDGSNFTLKIRSTKLEDSAMYFCASSEGLAGGGETQYFGPGTRLLVL.

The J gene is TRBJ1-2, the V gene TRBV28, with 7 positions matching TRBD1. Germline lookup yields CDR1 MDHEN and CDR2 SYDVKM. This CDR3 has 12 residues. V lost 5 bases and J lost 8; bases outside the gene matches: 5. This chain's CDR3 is CASSLGQWGYTF. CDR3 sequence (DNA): TGTGCCAGCAGTCTGGGACAGTGGGGCTACACCTTC.

CDR3 in DNA: TGTGCCAGCTCACCAGCCCACGGACAGACTAACTATGGCTACACCTTC. This gives the protein CASSPAHGQTNYGYTF. The chain recombines TRBV18 with TRBJ1-2; possible D gene TRBD1, 6 bases. Germline V gene sequence: CDR1 KGHSH, CDR2 LQKENI. This CDR3 spans 16 amino acids. The ends were cut back, 2 bases at V and 0 bases at J, with 13 bases in the middle. The whole variable domain, filled in from reference TRBV18 and TRBJ1-2, reads NAGVMQNPRHLVRRRGQEARLRCSPMKGHSHVYWYRQLPEEGLKFMVYLQKENIIDESGMPKERFSAEFPKEGPSILRIQQVVRGDSAAYFCASSPAHGQTNYGYTFGSGTRLTVV.

CDR3 DNA sequence: TGTGCCAGCAGTCCACTTGGAGGGACAGGGCATGAAAAACTGTTTTTT. Its protein product is CASSPLGGTGHEKLFF. The rearrangement uses TRBV2 and TRBJ1-4; 9 bases fit TRBD1. Germline lookup yields CDR1 SNHLY and CDR2 FYNNEI. The CDR3 loop spans 16 amino acids. The V and J ends lost 5 bases and 6 bases, in that order; junction bases with no gene match: 10. The full variable domain, with the rest looked up from reference TRBV2 and TRBJ1-4, is EPEVTQTPSHQVTQMGQEVILRCVPISNHLYFYWYRQILGQKVEFLVSFYNNEISEKSEIFDDQFSVERPDGSNFTLKIRSTKLEDSAMYFCASSPLGGTGHEKLFFGSGTQLSVL.

The CDR3 loop is CASSLRGTGGGWNSPLHF. In DNA form, the CDR3 reads TGCGCCAGCAGCCTGCGTGGGACAGGGGGCGGTTGGAATTCACCCCTCCACTTT. The chain uses TRBV5-1 and TRBJ1-6, with 12 bases that match TRBD1. Per germline, CDR1 SGHRS and CDR2 YFSETQ. The CDR3 is made up of 18 amino acids. Trimming at V came to 4 bases and at J to 7 bases, leaving 12 bases not matched to a gene.

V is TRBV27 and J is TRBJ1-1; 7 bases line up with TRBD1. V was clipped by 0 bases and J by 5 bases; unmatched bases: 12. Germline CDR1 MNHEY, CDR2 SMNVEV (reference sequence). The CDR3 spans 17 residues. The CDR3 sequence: CASSLSPTQGWGTEAFF. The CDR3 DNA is TGTGCCAGCAGTTTATCTCCCACACAGGGGTGGGGGACTGAAGCTTTCTTT.

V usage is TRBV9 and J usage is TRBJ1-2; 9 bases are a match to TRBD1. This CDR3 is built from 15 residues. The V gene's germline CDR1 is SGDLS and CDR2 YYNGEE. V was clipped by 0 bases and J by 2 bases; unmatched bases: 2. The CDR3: CASSVAGTGNYGYTF. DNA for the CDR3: TGTGCCAGCAGCGTAGCGGGGACAGGGAACTATGGCTACACCTTC. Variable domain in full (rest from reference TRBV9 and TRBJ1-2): DSGVTQTPKHLITATGQRVTLRCSPRSGDLSVYWYQQSLDQGLQFLIQYYNGEERAKGNILERFSAQQFPDLHSELNLSSLELGDSALYFCASSVAGTGNYGYTFGSGTRLTVV.

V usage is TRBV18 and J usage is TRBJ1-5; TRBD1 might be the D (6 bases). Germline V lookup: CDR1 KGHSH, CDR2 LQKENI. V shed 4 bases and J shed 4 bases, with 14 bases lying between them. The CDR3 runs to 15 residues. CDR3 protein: CASSLTNQGNQPQHF. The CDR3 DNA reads TGTGCCAGCTCACTAACCAACCAGGGGAATCAGCCCCAGCATTTT.